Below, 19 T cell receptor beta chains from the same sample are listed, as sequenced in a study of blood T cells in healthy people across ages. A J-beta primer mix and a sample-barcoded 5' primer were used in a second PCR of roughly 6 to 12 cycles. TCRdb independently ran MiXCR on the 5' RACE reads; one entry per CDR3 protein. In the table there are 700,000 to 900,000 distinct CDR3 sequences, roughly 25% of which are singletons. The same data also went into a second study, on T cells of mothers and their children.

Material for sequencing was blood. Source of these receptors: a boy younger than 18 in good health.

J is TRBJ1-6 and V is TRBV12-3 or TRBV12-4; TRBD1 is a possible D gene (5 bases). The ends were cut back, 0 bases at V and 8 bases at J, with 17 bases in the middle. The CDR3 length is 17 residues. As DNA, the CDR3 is TGTGCCAGCAGTTTAGCGCGGAGGAGGGGTCACGATTCACCCCTCCACTTT. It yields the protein CASSLARRRGHDSPLHF.

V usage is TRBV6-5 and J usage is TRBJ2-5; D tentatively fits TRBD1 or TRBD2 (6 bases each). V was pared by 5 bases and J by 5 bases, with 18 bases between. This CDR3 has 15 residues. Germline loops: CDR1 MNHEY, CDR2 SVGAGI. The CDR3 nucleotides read TGTGCCAGCAGTCCCAGGCAGGGGACTTGGGAGACCCAGTACTTC. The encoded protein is CASSPRQGTWETQYF.

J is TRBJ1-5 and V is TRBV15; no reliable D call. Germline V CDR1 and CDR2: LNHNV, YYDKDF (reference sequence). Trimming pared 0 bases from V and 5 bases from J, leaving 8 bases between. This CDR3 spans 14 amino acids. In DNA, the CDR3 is TGTGCCACCAGCAGAGATCCTGGACATCAGCCCCAGCATTTT. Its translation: CATSRDPGHQPQHF.

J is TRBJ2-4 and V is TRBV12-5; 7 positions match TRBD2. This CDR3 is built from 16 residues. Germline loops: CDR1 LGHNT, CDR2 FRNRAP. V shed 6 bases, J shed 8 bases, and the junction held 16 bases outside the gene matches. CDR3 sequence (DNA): TGTGCTAGTGGGCGGGGGAACCAGGGACCGTTTGACATTCAGTACTTC. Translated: CASGRGNQGPFDIQYF.

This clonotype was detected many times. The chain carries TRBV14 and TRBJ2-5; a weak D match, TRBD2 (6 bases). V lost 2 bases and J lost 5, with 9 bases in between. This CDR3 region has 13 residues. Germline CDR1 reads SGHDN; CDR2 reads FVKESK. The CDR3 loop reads CASSQNGGETQYF. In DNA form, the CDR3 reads TGTGCCAGCAGCCAAAATGGAGGGGAGACCCAGTACTTC. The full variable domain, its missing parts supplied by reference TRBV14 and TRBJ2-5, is EAGVTQFPSHSVIEKGQTVTLRCDPISGHDNLYWYRRVMGKEIKFLLHFVKESKQDESGMPNNRFLAERTGGTYSTLKVQPAELEDSGVYFCASSQNGGETQYFGPGTRLLVL.

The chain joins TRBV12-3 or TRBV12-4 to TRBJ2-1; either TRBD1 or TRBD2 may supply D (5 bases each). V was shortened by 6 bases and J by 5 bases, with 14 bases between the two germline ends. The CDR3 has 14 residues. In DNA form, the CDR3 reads TGTGCCAGCAGCGGGCCCGGGACCAACAATGAGCAGTTCTTC. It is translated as CASSGPGTNNEQFF.

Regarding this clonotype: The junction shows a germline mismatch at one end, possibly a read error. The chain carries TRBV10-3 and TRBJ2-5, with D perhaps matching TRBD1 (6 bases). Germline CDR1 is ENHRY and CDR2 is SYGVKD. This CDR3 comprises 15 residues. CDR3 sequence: CAISDTGRNQETQCF. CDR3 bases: TGTGCCATCAGTGATACAGGGCGTAACCAAGAGACCCAGTGCTTC.

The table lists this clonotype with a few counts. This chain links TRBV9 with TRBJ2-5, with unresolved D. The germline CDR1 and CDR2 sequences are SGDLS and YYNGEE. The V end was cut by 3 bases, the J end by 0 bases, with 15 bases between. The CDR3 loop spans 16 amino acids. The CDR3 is CASSGAVDPNQETQYF. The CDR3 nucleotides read TGTGCCAGCAGCGGGGCAGTGGACCCAAACCAAGAGACCCAGTACTTC.

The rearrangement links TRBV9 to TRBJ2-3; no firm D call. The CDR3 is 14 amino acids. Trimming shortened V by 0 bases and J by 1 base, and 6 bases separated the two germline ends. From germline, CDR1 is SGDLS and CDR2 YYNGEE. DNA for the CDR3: TGTGCCAGCAGCGTAGAGAAGCGCACAGATACGCAGTATTTT. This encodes CASSVEKRTDTQYF.

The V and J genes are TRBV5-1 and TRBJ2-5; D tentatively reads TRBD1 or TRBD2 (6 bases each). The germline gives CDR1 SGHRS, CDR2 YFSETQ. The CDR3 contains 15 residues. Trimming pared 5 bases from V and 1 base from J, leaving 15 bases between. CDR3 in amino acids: CASRPNGGSQETQYF. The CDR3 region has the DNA TGCGCCAGCAGACCAAACGGGGGCAGCCAAGAGACCCAGTACTTC.

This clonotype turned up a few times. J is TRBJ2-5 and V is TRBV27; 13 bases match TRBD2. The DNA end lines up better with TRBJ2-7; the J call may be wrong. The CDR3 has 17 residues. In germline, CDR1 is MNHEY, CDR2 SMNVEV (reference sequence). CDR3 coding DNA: TGTGCCAGCAGTTTAGGACTAGCGGGAGCAATAAACTACGAGCAGTACTTC. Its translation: CASSLGLAGAINYEQYF.

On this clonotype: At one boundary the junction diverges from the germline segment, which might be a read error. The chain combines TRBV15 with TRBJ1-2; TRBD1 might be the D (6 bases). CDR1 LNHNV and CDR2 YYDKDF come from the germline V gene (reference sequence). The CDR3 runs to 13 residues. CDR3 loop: CATGRGQGYRYTF. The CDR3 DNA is TGTGCCACCGGCAGAGGGCAGGGGTATCGCTACACCTTC.

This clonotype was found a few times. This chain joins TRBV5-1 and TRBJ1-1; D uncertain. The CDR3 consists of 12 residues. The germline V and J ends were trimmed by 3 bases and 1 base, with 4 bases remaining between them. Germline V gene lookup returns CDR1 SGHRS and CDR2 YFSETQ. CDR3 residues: CASSWWNTEAFF. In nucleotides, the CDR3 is TGCGCCAGCAGCTGGTGGAACACTGAAGCTTTCTTT.

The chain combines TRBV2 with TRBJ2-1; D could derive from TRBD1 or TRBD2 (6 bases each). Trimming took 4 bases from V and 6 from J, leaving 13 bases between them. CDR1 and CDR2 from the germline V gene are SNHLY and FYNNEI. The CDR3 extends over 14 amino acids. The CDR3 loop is CASSALGGINEQFF. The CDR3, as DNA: TGTGCCAGCAGTGCCTTGGGGGGCATCAATGAGCAGTTCTTC.

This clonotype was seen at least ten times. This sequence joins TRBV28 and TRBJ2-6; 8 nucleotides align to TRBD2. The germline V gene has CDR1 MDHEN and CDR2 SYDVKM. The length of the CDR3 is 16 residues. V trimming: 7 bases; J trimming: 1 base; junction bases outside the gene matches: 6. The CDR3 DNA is TGTGCCAGCACCCGCGGGGGGCTTTCTGGGGCCAACGTCCTGACTTTC. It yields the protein CASTRGGLSGANVLTF. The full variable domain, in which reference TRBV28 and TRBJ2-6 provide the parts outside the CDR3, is DVKVTQSSRYLVKRTGEKVFLECVQDMDHENMFWYRQDPGLGLRLIYFSYDVKMKEKGDIPEGYSVSREKKERFSLILESASTNQTSMYLCASTRGGLSGANVLTFGAGSRLTVL.

CDR3 sequence: CASSYSMEGGWGTQYF. DNA of the CDR3: TGTGCCAGCAGTTACTCGATGGAGGGGGGTTGGGGGACCCAGTACTTC. The rearrangement uses TRBV6-5 and TRBJ2-5; D could derive from TRBD1 or TRBD2 (6 bases each). The CDR3 sequence is 16 residues long. Germline V gene lookup returns CDR1 MNHEY and CDR2 SVGAGI. V was pared by 0 bases and J by 7 bases, with 18 bases between.

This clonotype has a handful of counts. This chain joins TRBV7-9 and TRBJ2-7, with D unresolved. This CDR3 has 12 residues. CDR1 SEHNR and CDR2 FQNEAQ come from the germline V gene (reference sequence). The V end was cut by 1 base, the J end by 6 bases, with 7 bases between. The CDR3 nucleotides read TGTGCCAGCAGCTTAGAGCTATTCGAGCAGTACTTC. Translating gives CASSLELFEQYF.

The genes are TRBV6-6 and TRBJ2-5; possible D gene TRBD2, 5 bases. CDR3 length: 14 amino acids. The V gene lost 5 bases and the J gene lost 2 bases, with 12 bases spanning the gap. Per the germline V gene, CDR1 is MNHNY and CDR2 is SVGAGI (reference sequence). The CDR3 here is CASSRDRIQETQYF. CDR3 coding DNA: TGTGCCAGCAGTCGGGATAGGATTCAAGAGACCCAGTACTTC.

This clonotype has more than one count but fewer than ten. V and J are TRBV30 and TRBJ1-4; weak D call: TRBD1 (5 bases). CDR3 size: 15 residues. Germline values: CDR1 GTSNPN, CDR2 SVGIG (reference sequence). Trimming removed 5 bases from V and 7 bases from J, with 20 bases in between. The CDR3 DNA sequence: TGTGCCTGGGCCCGGGGCGCGTGGAAAGGTGAAAAACTGTTTTTT. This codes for CAWARGAWKGEKLFF.